This is a list of T cell receptor beta chains from one sample in a study of regulatory T cells in long-lasting Graves disease. TCRdb used MiXCR to reprocess the multiplex PCR reads, holding one entry per CDR3 protein. The sample contains hundreds of thousands of distinct CDR3 sequences, about 15% of which appear only once. These same data were also listed under a study on T cells in Graves' hyperthyroidism and ophthalmopathy.

The source was peripheral blood mononuclear cells (PBMCs), collected at new diagnosis, from a patient treated with antithyroid drugs. These receptors came from a woman in her 30s with Graves disease. CDR3s include the opening cysteine and the closing phenylalanine or tryptophan. Each record gives: clone size, V gene, CDR3 protein. Size is stated for part of the rows, as once, few or many counts, or as a class when the clone is expanded.

NA TRBV6-2/TRBV6-3 CASSYSSPGRYEQYF
many TRBV2 CASSDGTTDEQFF
many TRBV7-9 CASTYRGNPDTQYF
many TRBV7-9 CASNTGARETQYF
NA TRBV12-3/TRBV12-4 CASRPRATGELFF
NA TRBV19 CASSEGQPPQTQYF
few TRBV5-1 CASSAGWNTEAFF
few TRBV6-1 CASSEVRRDGYTF
many TRBV6-4 CASSPVSGTGTEAFF
NA TRBV29-1 CSVDRESGANVLTF
many TRBV7-9 CASGNVRGIGEKLFF
few TRBV5-1 CASSPWGGSTEAFF
many TRBV30 CAWSAPGRAREKLFF
few TRBV28 CASSSSQYVGQGWELFF
many TRBV27 CASSSNSGRANEQFF
NA TRBV3-1 CANSLPGGQPQHF
few TRBV2 CASSESSGRPNEQFF
NA TRBV19 CASSIIGVLSTEAFF
many TRBV5-1 CASLKPGSTDTQYF
NA TRBV15 CATSREPNYGYTF
NA TRBV27 CASSRWSSLDIQYF
many TRBV5-5 CASRLQLDQETQYF
many TRBV2 CASETGQGTMNTEAFF
many TRBV2 CASNLQGPDEQFF
NA TRBV7-9 CASSLALAGTGGGNTIYF
few TRBV18 CASSPQGASTDTQYF
NA TRBV3-1 CASSQDWTEHQETQYF
many TRBV24-1 CATGDSSNQPQHF
NA TRBV19 CASSIGTGFGEQYF
many TRBV7-9 CASSRPGTAGSGQFF
many TRBV20-1 CSARDLAGVGQETQYF
NA TRBV3-1 CASSQDHKNSWMNTEAFF
few TRBV7-9 CASSRAQTYEQYF
many TRBV2 CASDRGGRYYGYTF
few TRBV6-2/TRBV6-3 CASSWGRGRNSGANVLTF
few TRBV29-1 CSVRASGNYEQYF
few TRBV6-5 CASSYSRTGVAGELFF
many TRBV7-2 CASSETGVGETQYF
many TRBV5-1 CASSRRTGGTDGSYEQYF
NA TRBV15 CATSSRSGRSSYEQYF
many TRBV28 CASSFNRRDSPLHF
many TRBV7-6 CASSLGLAGVGSYEQYF
few TRBV20-1 CSARMPWDLGGGELFF
many TRBV3-1 CASSQTSGDTDTQYF
many TRBV20-1 CSAVSIRQIPVELFF
few TRBV3-1 CASSSMTGQNSPLHF
many TRBV5-4 CASSLRLAGADTQYF
NA TRBV27 CASSLGSGGELFF
many TRBV28 CASRPGGYEQYF
few TRBV20-1 CSARSGRGEETQYF
NA TRBV7-8 CASSVGTGGWYGYTF
NA TRBV3-1 CASSQDGGGGEQFF
NA TRBV3-1 CASSPGLAGVRETQYF
few TRBV7-8 CASSLNRVVLTTKGPEKLFF